The 26 T cell receptor beta chains below come from one sample, sequenced in a study of CD8 T cells in Susac syndrome (dated by TCRdb to between 2018 and 2021). Libraries were built with the immunoSEQ multiplex PCR assay. RNA was extracted using the RNeasy kit, and roughly 0.5 to 1 microgram was reverse transcribed with random hexamers. Using fastp at Q25 and MiXCR, TCRdb reprocessed the public reads and kept productive beta chains. Each record represents a unique CDR3 protein, reported with the most common genes and DNA among its rows. Within this sample are 180,000 or so distinct CDR3 sequences, with approximately 96% of them counted one time only. The ten largest clones represent 0.093% of the sample. Sequenced material: CD4+ T cells from PBMCs. The origin of the receptors is a human donor with multiple sclerosis.

The chain links TRBV27 to TRBJ2-6; D uncertain. CDR1 MNHEY and CDR2 SMNVEV come from the germline V gene (reference sequence). The CDR3 is 15 residues long. V was clipped by 6 bases and J by 1 base, with 10 bases between them. CDR3 region: CASSFWESGANVLTF. The CDR3 DNA is TGTGCCAGCAGCTTTTGGGAATCTGGGGCCAACGTCCTGACTTTC.

The rearrangement links TRBV20-1 to TRBJ1-4; TRBD1 matches 7 bases. Germline values: CDR1 DFQATT, CDR2 SNEGSKA (reference sequence). The CDR3 totals 15 residues. Losses at the gene ends were 0 bases for V and 8 bases for J; bases not matched to a gene: 9. CDR3 bases: TGCAGTGCTAGAGATCCCCAGGGGGGTTCCGAAAAACTGTTTTTT. Amino acid sequence: CSARDPQGGSEKLFF.

The chain employs TRBV5-1 and TRBJ2-1; D unclear. This CDR3 has 12 amino acids. CDR1 is SGHRS and CDR2 is YFSETQ in the germline V gene. V dropped 2 bases and J dropped 6 bases, with 6 bases sitting between them. This CDR3 reads CASSFPGNEQFF. Here the CDR3 DNA reads TGCGCCAGCAGCTTTCCCGGCAATGAGCAGTTCTTC.

This chain uses TRBV4-1 with TRBJ2-7, with TRBD2 matching 8 bases. This CDR3 contains 14 residues. V dropped 4 bases and J dropped 4; count of bases not matched to a gene: 6. Looked up from germline, CDR1 is MGHRA and CDR2 is YSYEKL. CDR3 amino acids: CASSLDSGEYEQYF. Here the CDR3 DNA reads TGCGCCAGCAGCCTGGATAGCGGGGAATACGAGCAGTACTTC.

The chain links TRBV25-1 to TRBJ1-6; TRBD1 matches 7 bases. This CDR3 region has 16 residues. Germline loops: CDR1 MGHDK, CDR2 SYGVNS. V shed 5 bases and J 10 bases; nucleotides not matched to a gene: 14. The CDR3 coding sequence is TGTGCCAGCAGTCCCCCTCCGGACAGGATGGGCTCACCCCTCCACTTT. Protein sequence: CASSPPPDRMGSPLHF.

The chain recombines TRBV12-3 or TRBV12-4 with TRBJ2-7; 10 bases line up with TRBD1. Losses at the gene ends were 0 bases for V and 4 bases for J; bases not matched to a gene: 12. The CDR3 sequence is 18 residues long. The CDR3 here is CASSLAAVSGTGEYEQYF. Here the CDR3 DNA reads TGTGCCAGCAGTTTAGCAGCAGTATCCGGGACAGGGGAGTACGAGCAGTACTTC.

The chain joins TRBV9 to TRBJ2-1; 7 nucleotides agree with TRBD2. V shed 4 bases and J 0 bases; nucleotides not matched to a gene: 16. The CDR3 runs 19 residues. The V gene's germline CDR1 is SGDLS and CDR2 YYNGEE. The CDR3 is CASSFPKRGTTSSYNEQFF. The DNA of the CDR3 is TGTGCCAGCAGCTTCCCCAAGCGGGGAACTACCAGCTCCTACAATGAGCAGTTCTTC.

The V call is TRBV20-1, the J call TRBJ2-7, with D unclear. CDR1 DFQATT and CDR2 SNEGSKA come from the germline V gene (reference sequence). The CDR3 is 13 amino acids. Trimming removed 3 bases at V and 3 bases at J, with 12 bases between. The CDR3 DNA reads as TGCAGTGCTAGTGCCCATATCGACTACGAGCAGTACTTC. Translated, it gives CSASAHIDYEQYF.

The chain couples TRBV6-2 or TRBV6-3 to TRBJ1-6, with D possibly being TRBD1 (5 bases). CDR1 is MNHEY, CDR2 SVGEGT, per germline. V lost 3 bases, J lost 7 bases, and 16 bases lay in between. This CDR3 is built from 16 residues. CDR3 protein: CASSYRGGHLNSPLHF. CDR3 coding DNA: TGTGCCAGCAGTTATCGTGGCGGACACCTCAATTCACCCCTCCACTTT.

The genes are TRBV7-9 and TRBJ1-2; 7 nucleotides agree with TRBD1. The CDR3 has 12 amino acids. Losses at the gene ends were 4 bases for V and 6 bases for J; bases not matched to a gene: 2. The germline gives CDR1 SEHNR, CDR2 FQNEAQ (reference sequence). The CDR3 DNA sequence: TGTGCCAGCAGCTACACAGGGGATGGCTACACCTTC. Translated, it gives CASSYTGDGYTF.

This sequence joins TRBV30 and TRBJ2-3, with 11 bases that match TRBD2. Germline loops: CDR1 GTSNPN, CDR2 SVGIG (reference sequence). The CDR3 runs 20 residues. Trimming removed 2 bases from V and 2 bases from J; junction bases left unmatched: 18. The CDR3 is CAWSPFGLAGGQPSTDTQYF. The CDR3 region has the DNA TGTGCCTGGAGTCCTTTCGGGCTAGCGGGGGGCCAACCTTCCACAGATACGCAGTATTTT.

V gene TRBV10-3 combines with J gene TRBJ2-4; unclear D gene. CDR1 and CDR2 from the germline V gene are ENHRY and SYGVKD. Trimming removed 2 bases at V and 6 bases at J, with 8 bases between. This CDR3 spans 13 amino acids. The CDR3, as DNA: TGTGCCATCAGTGAGCTAACTACAAACATTCAGTACTTC. It codes for CAISELTTNIQYF.

The genes are TRBV7-9 and TRBJ2-7, with TRBD2 as a possible D gene (5 bases). V was clipped by 5 bases and J by 10 bases, with 18 bases between them. Looked up from germline, CDR1 is SEHNR and CDR2 is FQNEAQ (reference sequence). The CDR3 spans 13 residues. The CDR3 region is CASSTPGIPRQYF. The CDR3 nucleotides are TGTGCCAGCAGCACCCCCGGGATCCCGAGACAGTACTTC.

V usage is TRBV30 and J usage is TRBJ1-1; D perhaps matches TRBD1 (6 bases). V was clipped by 4 bases and J by 5 bases, with 14 bases between them. The CDR3 consists of 13 residues. Germline V gene lookup returns CDR1 GTSNPN and CDR2 SVGIG (reference sequence). The chain's CDR3 is CAWNTGLGTEAFF. The CDR3 DNA is TGTGCCTGGAACACAGGGTTAGGTACTGAAGCTTTCTTT.

V gene TRBV4-2 combines with J gene TRBJ1-2, with TRBD1 as a possible D gene (6 bases). The CDR3 is made up of 16 amino acids. CDR1 is LGHNA and CDR2 is YNFKEQ in the germline V gene. V dropped 0 bases and J dropped 2 bases, with 13 bases sitting between them. This CDR3 is CASSQDRGRGNYGYTF. The CDR3 coding sequence is TGTGCCAGCAGCCAAGATCGGGGCAGGGGAAACTATGGCTACACCTTC.

V is TRBV30 and J is TRBJ2-7, with TRBD1 matching 7 bases. With 5 bases clipped from V and 4 bases from J, the junction kept 8 bases outside the gene matches. This CDR3 has 13 amino acids. Germline-derived CDR1 and CDR2 are GTSNPN and SVGIG (reference sequence). Written as DNA, the CDR3 is TGTGCCTGGGGGAAGGGGGCGCGGTACGAGCAGTACTTC. Translating gives CAWGKGARYEQYF.

In its sample, this clonotype was seen once. This chain uses TRBV14 with TRBJ1-4, with 7 bases lining up with TRBD1. This CDR3 comprises 15 residues. Trimming at V came to 2 bases and at J to 6 bases, leaving 6 bases not matched to a gene. Germline loops: CDR1 SGHDN, CDR2 FVKESK. The CDR3 region is CASSQWTGRDEKLFF. CDR3 coding DNA: TGTGCCAGCAGCCAATGGACAGGCAGGGATGAAAAACTGTTTTTT.

The V call is TRBV28, the J call TRBJ1-6; TRBD1 is a possible D gene (5 bases). The CDR3 is 17 amino acids. Trimming removed 8 bases from V and 4 bases from J, with 21 bases in between. CDR1 is MDHEN, CDR2 SYDVKM, per germline. This chain's CDR3 is CASREPGPGTYNSPLHF. In nucleotides, the CDR3 is TGTGCCAGCCGCGAGCCGGGTCCAGGGACTTATAATTCACCCCTCCACTTT.

The chain couples TRBV20-1 to TRBJ2-7, with TRBD2 matching 9 bases. V lost 1 base to trimming and J lost 7 bases; unmatched junction nucleotides: 8. Germline assignment: CDR1 DFQATT and CDR2 SNEGSKA (reference sequence). This CDR3 comprises 14 residues. The CDR3 sequence: CSARVTSGSWEQYF. CDR3 DNA sequence: TGCAGTGCTAGAGTGACTAGCGGATCCTGGGAGCAGTACTTC.

Only one count was recorded for this clonotype. The chain couples TRBV23-1 to TRBJ1-2; D remains ambiguous. Being an ORF, TRBV23-1 has a function that is uncertain. The CDR3 has 11 residues. Trimming pared 4 bases from V and 8 bases from J, leaving 8 bases between. CDR3 amino acids: CASSLGKGYTF. In DNA, the CDR3 is TGCGCCAGCAGTCTGGGGAAAGGCTACACCTTC.

The chain links TRBV9 to TRBJ2-1, with 8 bases lining up with TRBD1. Trimming removed 0 bases from V and 3 bases from J; junction bases left unmatched: 2. The V gene's germline CDR1 is SGDLS and CDR2 YYNGEE. CDR3 length equals 15 residues. CDR3 loop: CASSVGDRFYNEQFF. The CDR3 DNA reads as TGTGCCAGCAGCGTAGGGGACAGGTTCTACAATGAGCAGTTCTTC.

The chain employs TRBV25-1 and TRBJ2-7; tentative D call: TRBD1 (6 bases). The CDR3 contains 12 residues. Germline V CDR1 and CDR2: MGHDK, SYGVNS. V lost 6 bases to trimming and J lost 4 bases, with 10 bases between them. The CDR3 bases are TGTGCCAGCAGGAAGGACAGTTACGAGCAGTACTTC. It yields the protein CASRKDSYEQYF.

The chain employs TRBV7-9 and TRBJ1-5; perhaps TRBD1 as D (5 bases). This CDR3 region has 15 residues. The V end was cut by 1 base, the J end by 1 base, with 8 bases between. Germline CDR1 is SEHNR and CDR2 is FQNEAQ (reference sequence). As DNA, the CDR3 is TGTGCCAGCAGCTTAGTCGGGACCAGCAATCAGCCCCAGCATTTT. This encodes CASSLVGTSNQPQHF.

This clonotype was recorded once. The chain employs TRBV6-2 or TRBV6-3 and TRBJ1-5; D is undetermined. Per the germline V gene, CDR1 is MNHEY and CDR2 is SVGEGT. This CDR3 has 15 amino acids. V was cut by 2 bases and J by 4 bases, with 12 bases left in between. The CDR3 DNA is TGTGCCAGCAGTTACCGCCCGCTGGGGAATCAGCCCCAGCATTTT. Translation gives CASSYRPLGNQPQHF.

The chain has TRBV27 and TRBJ2-2; 7 positions match TRBD2. Germline assignment: CDR1 MNHEY and CDR2 SMNVEV (reference sequence). The CDR3 spans 16 residues. The junction had 8 bases not matched to a gene; V was cut back by 0 bases and J by 7 bases. This CDR3 reads CASSLSAGVTFGELFF. CDR3 in DNA: TGTGCCAGCAGTTTATCGGCGGGGGTGACGTTCGGGGAGCTGTTTTTT.

This chain uses TRBV28 with TRBJ2-4; D unclear. The CDR3 spans 15 residues. The V and J ends lost 2 bases and 6 bases respectively, with 14 bases between them. The germline V gene has CDR1 MDHEN and CDR2 SYDVKM. CDR3 amino acids: CASSLGAQSTNIQYF. CDR3 nucleotide sequence: TGTGCCAGCAGTTTAGGAGCCCAAAGCACAAACATTCAGTACTTC.